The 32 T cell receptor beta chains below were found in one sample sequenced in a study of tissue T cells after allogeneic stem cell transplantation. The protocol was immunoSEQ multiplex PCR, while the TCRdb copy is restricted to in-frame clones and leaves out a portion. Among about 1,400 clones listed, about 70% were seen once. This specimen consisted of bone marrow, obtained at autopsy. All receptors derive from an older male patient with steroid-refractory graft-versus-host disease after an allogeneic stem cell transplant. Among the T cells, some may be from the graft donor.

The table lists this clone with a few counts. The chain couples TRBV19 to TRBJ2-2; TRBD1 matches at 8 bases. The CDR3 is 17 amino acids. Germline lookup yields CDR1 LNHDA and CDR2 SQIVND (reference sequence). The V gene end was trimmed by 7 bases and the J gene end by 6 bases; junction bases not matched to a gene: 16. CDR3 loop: CASTGALSRGLSGELFF. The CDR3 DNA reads TGTGCCAGTACCGGAGCGCTAAGCAGGGGGCTCTCCGGGGAGCTGTTTTTT. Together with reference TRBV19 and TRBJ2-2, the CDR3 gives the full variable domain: DGGITQSPKYLFRKEGQNVTLSCEQNLNHDAMYWYRQDPGQGLRLIYYSQIVNDFQKGDIAEGYSVSREKKESFPLTVTSAQKNPTAFYLCASTGALSRGLSGELFFGEGSRLTVL.

DNA for the CDR3: TGTGCCAGCATGGGTCGGGGGCTCACAGATACGCAGTATTTT. Encoded protein: CASMGRGLTDTQYF. The V gene is TRBV6-5, the J gene TRBJ2-3; D may match TRBD1 or TRBD2 (6 bases each). Germline V gene sequence: CDR1 MNHEY, CDR2 SVGAGI. Trimming took off 7 bases at V and 2 bases at J, with 13 bases between the two ends. CDR3 size: 14 residues.

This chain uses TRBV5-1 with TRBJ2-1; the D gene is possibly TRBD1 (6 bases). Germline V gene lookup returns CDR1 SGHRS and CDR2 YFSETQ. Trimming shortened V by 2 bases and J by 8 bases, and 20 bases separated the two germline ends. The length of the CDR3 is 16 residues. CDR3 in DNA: TGCGCCAGCAGCTTAGGAGCGATTTTCAGGGGCGATGAGCAGTTCTTC. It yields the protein CASSLGAIFRGDEQFF.

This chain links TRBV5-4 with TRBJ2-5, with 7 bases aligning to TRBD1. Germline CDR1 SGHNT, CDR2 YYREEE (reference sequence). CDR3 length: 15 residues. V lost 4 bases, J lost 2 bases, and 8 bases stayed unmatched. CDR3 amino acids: CASSRQGTAQETQYF. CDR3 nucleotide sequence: TGTGCCAGCAGCCGTCAGGGGACAGCACAAGAGACCCAGTACTTC.

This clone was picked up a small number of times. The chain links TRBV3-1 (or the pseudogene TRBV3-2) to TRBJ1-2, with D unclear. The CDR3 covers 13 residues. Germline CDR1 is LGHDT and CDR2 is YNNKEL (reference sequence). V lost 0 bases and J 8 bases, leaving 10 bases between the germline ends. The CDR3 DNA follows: TGTGCCAGCAGCCAAGATTATGGGAGCGGCTACACCTTC. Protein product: CASSQDYGSGYTF.

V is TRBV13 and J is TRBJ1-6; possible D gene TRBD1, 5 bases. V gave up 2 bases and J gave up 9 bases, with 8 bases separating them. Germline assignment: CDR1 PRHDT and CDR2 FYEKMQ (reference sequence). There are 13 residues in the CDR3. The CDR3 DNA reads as TGTGCCAGCAGCTTAATTGGGGGTTCACCCCTCCACTTT. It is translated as CASSLIGGSPLHF.

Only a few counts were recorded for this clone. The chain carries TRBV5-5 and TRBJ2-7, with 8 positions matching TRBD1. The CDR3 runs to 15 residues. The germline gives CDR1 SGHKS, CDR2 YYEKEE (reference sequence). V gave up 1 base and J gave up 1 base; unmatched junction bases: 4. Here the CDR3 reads CASSLTGQASYEQYF. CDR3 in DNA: TGTGCCAGCAGCTTGACGGGACAGGCTTCCTACGAGCAGTACTTC.

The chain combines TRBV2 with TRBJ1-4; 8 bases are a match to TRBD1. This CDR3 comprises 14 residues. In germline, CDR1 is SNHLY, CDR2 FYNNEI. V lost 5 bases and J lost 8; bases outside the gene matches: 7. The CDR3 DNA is TGTGCCAGCAGTCAACAGGGGGTATACGAAAAACTGTTTTTT. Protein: CASSQQGVYEKLFF.

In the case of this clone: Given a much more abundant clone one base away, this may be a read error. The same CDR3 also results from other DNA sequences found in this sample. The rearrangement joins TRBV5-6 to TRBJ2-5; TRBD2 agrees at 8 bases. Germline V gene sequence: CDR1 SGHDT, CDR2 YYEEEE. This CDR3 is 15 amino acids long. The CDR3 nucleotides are TGTGCCCGCAGCGTGGGGGCCGGGGGGGGCGAGACCCAGTACTTC. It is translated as CARSVGAGGGETQYF.

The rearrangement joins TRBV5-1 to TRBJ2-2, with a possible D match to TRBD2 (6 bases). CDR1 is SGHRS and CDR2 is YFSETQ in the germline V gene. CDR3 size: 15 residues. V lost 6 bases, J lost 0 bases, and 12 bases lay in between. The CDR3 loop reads CASKIAVANTGELFF. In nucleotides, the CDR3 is TGCGCCAGCAAGATAGCGGTCGCGAACACCGGGGAGCTGTTTTTT.

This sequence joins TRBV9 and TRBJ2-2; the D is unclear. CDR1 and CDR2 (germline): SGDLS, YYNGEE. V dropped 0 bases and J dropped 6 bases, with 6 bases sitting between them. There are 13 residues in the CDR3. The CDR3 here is CASSVEGSGELFF. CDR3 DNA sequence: TGTGCCAGCAGCGTAGAGGGATCCGGGGAGCTGTTTTTT.

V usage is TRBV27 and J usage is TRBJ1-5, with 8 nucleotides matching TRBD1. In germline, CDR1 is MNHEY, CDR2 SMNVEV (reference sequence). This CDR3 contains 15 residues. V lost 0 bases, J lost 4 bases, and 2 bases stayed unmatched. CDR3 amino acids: CASSLSWTGNQPQHF. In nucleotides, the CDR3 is TGTGCCAGCAGTTTATCGTGGACAGGGAATCAGCCCCAGCATTTT.

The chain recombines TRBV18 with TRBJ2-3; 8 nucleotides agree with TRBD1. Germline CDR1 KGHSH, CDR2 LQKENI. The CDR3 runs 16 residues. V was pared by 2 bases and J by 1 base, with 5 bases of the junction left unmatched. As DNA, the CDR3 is TGTGCCAGCTCACCAGGACAGGGAGGAGGCACAGATACGCAGTATTTT. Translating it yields CASSPGQGGGTDTQYF.

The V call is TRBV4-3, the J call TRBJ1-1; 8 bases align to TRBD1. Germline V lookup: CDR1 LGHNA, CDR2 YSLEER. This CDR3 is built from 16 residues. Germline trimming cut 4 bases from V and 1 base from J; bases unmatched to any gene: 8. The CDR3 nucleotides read TGCGCCAGCAGCCCGAGCGTAACAGGGGGGAACACTGAAGCTTTCTTT. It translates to CASSPSVTGGNTEAFF.

The CDR3 region has the DNA TGCGCCAGCAGCCTCCAACACGGAACTGAAGCTTTCTTT. This encodes CASSLQHGTEAFF. The gene calls are TRBV4-3 and TRBJ1-1; D is undetermined. This CDR3 comprises 13 residues. Germline-derived CDR1 and CDR2 are LGHNA and YSLEER. Trimming left V 4 bases short and J 5 bases short, with 11 bases between.

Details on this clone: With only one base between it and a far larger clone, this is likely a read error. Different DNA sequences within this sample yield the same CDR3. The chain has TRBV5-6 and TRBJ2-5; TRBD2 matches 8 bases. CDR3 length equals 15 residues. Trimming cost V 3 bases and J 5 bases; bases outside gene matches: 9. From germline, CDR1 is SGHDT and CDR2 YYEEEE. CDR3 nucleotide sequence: TGTGCCAGCAGCTGGGGGGCCGGGGGGGGCGAGACCCAGTACTTC. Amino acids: CASSWGAGGGETQYF.

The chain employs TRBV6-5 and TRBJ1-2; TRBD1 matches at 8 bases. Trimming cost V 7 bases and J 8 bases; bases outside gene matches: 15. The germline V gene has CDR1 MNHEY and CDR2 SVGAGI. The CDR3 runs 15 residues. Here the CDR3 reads CASISYTTGVGGYTF. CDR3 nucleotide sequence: TGTGCCAGCATCTCTTATACGACAGGGGTGGGCGGCTACACCTTC.

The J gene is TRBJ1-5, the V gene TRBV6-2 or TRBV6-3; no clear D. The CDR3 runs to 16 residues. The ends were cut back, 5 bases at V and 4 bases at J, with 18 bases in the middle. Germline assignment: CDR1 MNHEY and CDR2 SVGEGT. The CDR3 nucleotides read TGTGCCAGCAGTCTCCCGAGACAAGTGGGGAATCAGCCCCAGCATTTT. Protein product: CASSLPRQVGNQPQHF.

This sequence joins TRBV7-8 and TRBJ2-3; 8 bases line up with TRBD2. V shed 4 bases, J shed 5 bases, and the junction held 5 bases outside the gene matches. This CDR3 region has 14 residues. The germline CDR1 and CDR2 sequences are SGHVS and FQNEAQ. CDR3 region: CASSSGGAQDTQYF. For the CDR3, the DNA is TGTGCCAGCAGCTCCGGGGGGGCCCAAGATACGCAGTATTTT.

The CDR3: CASSLQDSYEQYF. DNA for the CDR3: TGTGCCAGCAGCCTTCAGGACAGCTACGAGCAGTACTTC. The V gene is TRBV5-6, the J gene TRBJ2-7, with D possibly being TRBD1 (6 bases). The CDR3 totals 13 residues. Trimming pared 4 bases from V and 3 bases from J, leaving 11 bases between. The germline gives CDR1 SGHDT, CDR2 YYEEEE.

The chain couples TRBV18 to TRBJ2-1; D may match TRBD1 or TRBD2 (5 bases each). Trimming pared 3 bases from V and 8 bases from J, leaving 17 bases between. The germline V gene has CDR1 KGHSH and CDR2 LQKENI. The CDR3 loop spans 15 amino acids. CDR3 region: CASSPEAGLGDEQFF. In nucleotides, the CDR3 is TGTGCCAGCTCACCTGAGGCAGGGTTGGGGGATGAGCAGTTCTTC.

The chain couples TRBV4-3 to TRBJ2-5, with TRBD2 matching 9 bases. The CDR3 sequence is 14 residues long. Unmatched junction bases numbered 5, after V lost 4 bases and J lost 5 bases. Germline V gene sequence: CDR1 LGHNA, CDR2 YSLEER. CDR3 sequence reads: CASSPSGGRETQYF. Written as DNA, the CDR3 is TGCGCCAGCAGCCCGAGCGGGGGGAGGGAGACCCAGTACTTC.

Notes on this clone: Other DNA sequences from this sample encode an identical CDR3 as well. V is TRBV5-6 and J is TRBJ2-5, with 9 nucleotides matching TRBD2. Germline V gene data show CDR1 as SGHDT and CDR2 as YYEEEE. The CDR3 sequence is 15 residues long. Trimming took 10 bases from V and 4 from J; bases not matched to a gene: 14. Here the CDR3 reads CARCLGAGGGETQYF. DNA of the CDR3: TGTGCCCGCTGCTTGGGGGCGGGGGGGGGAGAGACCCAGTACTTC.

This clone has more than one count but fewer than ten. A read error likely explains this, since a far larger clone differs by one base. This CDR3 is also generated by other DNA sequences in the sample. In DNA form, the CDR3 reads TGTGCCCGCAGCTGGGTGGCCGGGGGGGGAGAGACCCAGTACTTC. This gives the protein CARSWVAGGGETQYF. This sequence joins TRBV5-6 and TRBJ2-5; 8 bases align to TRBD2. The CDR3 is made up of 15 amino acids. From germline, CDR1 is SGHDT and CDR2 YYEEEE.

The CDR3 here is CACWLGAGGGETQYF. The DNA of the CDR3 is TGTGCCTGCTGGTTGGGGGCCGGGGGGGGAGAGACCCAGTACTTC. The V and J genes are TRBV5-6 and TRBJ2-5, with 8 bases matching TRBD2. Losses at the gene ends were 10 bases for V and 4 bases for J; bases not matched to a gene: 15. The CDR3 covers 15 residues. Germline V CDR1 and CDR2: SGHDT, YYEEEE.

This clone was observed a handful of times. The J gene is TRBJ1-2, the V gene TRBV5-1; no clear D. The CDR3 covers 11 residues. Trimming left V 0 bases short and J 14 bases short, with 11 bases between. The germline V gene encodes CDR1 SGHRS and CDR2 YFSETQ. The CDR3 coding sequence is TGCGCCAGCAGCTTGGGGGCCCATTATACCTTC. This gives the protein CASSLGAHYTF.

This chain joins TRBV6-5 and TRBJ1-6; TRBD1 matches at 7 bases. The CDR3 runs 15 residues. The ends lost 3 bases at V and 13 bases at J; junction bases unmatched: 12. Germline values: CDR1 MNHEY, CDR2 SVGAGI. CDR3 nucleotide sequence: TGTGCCAGCAGTTATGTTGGGACAGTAGAAAGGCCCCTCCACTTT. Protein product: CASSYVGTVERPLHF.

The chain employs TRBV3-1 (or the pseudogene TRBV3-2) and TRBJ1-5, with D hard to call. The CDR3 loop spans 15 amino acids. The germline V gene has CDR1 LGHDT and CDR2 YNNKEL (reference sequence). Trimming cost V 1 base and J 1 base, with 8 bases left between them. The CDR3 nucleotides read TGTGCCAGCAGCCAAGGATTTCGGAGCAATCAGCCCCAGCATTTT. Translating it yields CASSQGFRSNQPQHF.

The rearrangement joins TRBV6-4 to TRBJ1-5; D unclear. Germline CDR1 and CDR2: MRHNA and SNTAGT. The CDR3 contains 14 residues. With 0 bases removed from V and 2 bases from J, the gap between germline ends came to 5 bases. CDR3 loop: CASSDSYGNQPQHF. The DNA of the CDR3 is TGTGCCAGCAGTGACTCCTACGGCAATCAGCCCCAGCATTTT.

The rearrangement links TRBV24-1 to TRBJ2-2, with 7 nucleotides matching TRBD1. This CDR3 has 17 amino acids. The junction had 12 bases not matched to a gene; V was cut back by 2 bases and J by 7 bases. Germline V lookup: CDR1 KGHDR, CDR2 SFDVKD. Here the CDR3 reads CATSDSKGAIVGGELFF. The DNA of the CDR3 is TGTGCCACCAGTGATTCTAAGGGGGCCATCGTTGGCGGGGAGCTGTTTTTT.

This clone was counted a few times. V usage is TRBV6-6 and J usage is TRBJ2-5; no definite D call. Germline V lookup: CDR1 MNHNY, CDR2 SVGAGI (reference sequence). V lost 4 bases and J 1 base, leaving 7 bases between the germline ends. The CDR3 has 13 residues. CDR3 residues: CASSSTVQETQYF. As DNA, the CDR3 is TGTGCCAGCAGTTCCACCGTCCAAGAGACCCAGTACTTC.

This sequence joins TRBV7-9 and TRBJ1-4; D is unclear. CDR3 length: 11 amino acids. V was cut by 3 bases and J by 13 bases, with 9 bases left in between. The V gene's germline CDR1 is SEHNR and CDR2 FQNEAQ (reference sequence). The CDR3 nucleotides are TGTGCCAGCAGCTTTGGCGCGGGACTGTTTTTT. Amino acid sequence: CASSFGAGLFF.